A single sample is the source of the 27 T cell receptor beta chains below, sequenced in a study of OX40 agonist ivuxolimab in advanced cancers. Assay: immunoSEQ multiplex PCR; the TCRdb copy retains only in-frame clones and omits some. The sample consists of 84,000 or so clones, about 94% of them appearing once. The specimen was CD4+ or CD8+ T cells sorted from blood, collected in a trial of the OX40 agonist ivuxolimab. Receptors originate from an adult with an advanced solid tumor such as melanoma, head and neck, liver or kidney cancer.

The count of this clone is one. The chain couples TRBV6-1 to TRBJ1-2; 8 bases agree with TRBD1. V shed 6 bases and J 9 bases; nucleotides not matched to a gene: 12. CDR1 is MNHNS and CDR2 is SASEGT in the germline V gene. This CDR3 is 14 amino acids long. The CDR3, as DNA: TGTGCCAGCAGGGGTGACGACAGGGGACTTTGCTACACCTTC. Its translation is CASRGDDRGLCYTF.

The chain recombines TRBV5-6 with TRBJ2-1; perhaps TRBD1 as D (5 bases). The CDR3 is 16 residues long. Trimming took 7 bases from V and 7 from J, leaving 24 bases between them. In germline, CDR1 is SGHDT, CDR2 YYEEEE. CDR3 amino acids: CASGREQDPSPNEQFF. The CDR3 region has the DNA TGTGCCAGCGGCCGTGAACAGGACCCCAGCCCGAATGAGCAGTTCTTC.

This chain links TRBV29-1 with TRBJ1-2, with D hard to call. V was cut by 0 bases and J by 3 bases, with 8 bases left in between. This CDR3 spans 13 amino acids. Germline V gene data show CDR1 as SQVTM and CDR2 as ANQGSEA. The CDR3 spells CSVEDVPDYGYTF. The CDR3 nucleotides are TGCAGCGTTGAAGATGTCCCGGACTATGGCTACACCTTC.

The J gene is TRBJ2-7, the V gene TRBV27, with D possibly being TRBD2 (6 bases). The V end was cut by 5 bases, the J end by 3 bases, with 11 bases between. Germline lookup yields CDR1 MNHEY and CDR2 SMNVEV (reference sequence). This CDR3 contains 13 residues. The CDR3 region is CASSLWGGYEQYF. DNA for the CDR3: TGTGCCAGCAGTCTTTGGGGAGGCTACGAGCAGTACTTC.

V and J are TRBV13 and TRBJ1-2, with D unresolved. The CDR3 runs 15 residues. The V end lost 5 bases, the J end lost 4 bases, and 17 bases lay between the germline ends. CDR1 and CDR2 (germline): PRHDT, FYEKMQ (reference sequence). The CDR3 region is CASSPRTVSSYGYTF. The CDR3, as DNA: TGTGCCAGCAGCCCACGGACGGTTTCTTCCTATGGCTACACCTTC.

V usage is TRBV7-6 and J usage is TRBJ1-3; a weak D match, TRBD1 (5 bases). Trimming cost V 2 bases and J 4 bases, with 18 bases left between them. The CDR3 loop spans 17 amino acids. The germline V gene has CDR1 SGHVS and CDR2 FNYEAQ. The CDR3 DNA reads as TGTGCCAGCAGCTTAATGCTTGTAGGGGCGTTCGGAAACACCATATATTTT. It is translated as CASSLMLVGAFGNTIYF.

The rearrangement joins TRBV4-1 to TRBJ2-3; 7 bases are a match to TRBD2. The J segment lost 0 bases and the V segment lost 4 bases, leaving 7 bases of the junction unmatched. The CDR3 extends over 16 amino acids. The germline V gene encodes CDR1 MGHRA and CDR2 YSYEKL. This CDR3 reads CASSLRASGSTDTQYF. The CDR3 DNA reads TGCGCCAGCAGCCTCCGGGCTAGCGGTAGCACAGATACGCAGTATTTT.

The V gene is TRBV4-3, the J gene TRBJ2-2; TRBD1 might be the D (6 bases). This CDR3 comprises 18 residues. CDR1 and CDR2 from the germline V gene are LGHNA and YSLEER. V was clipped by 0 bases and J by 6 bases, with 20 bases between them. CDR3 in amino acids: CASSQDQVRGLAAGELFF. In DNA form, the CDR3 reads TGCGCCAGCAGCCAAGATCAGGTCAGGGGATTAGCAGCCGGGGAGCTGTTTTTT.

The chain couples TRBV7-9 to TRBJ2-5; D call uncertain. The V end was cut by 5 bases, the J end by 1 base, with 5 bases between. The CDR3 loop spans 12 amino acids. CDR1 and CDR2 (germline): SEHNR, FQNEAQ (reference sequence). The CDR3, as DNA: TGTGCCAGCAGCGCAATCCAAGAGACCCAGTACTTC. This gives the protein CASSAIQETQYF.

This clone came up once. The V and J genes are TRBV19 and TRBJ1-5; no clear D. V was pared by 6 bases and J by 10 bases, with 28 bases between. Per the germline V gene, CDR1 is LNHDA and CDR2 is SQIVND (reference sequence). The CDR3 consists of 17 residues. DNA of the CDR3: TGTGCCAGTAGGCGCGGTTTCAAGCCGAGGTACCTAGGCCCCCAGCATTTT. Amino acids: CASRRGFKPRYLGPQHF.

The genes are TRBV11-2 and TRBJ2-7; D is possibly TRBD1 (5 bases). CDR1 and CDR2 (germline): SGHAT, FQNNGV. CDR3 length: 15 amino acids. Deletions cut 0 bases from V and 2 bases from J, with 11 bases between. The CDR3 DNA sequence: TGTGCCAGCAGCTTAGATTGGTCCAGGGCCTACGAGCAGTACTTC. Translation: CASSLDWSRAYEQYF.

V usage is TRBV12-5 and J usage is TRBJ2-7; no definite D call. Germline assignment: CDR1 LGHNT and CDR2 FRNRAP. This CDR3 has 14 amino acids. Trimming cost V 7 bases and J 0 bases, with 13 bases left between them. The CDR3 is CASASWTDSYEQYF. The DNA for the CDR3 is TGTGCTAGTGCCTCATGGACGGACTCCTACGAGCAGTACTTC.

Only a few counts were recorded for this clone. CDR3 sequence: CASSPPRGSGRSAGELFF. The CDR3 DNA is TGTGCCAGCAGCCCACCCAGGGGTAGCGGGAGATCGGCCGGGGAGCTGTTTTTT. The V and J genes are TRBV4-2 and TRBJ2-2, with TRBD2 identical over 9 bases. Per the germline V gene, CDR1 is LGHNA and CDR2 is YNFKEQ. Trimming cost V 4 bases and J 6 bases; bases outside gene matches: 15. This CDR3 spans 18 amino acids.

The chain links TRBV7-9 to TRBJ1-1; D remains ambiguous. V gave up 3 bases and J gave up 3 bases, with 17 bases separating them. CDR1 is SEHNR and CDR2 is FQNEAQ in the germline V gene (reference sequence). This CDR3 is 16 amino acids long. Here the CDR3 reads CASSFSDLIRYTEAFF. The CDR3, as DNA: TGTGCCAGCAGCTTCTCGGACCTGATCAGGTACACTGAAGCTTTCTTT. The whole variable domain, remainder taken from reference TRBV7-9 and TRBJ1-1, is DTGVSQNPRHKITKRGQNVTFRCDPISEHNRLYWYRQTLGQGPEFLTYFQNEAQLEKSRLLSDRFSAERPKGSFSTLEIQRTEQGDSAMYLCASSFSDLIRYTEAFFGQGTRLTVV.

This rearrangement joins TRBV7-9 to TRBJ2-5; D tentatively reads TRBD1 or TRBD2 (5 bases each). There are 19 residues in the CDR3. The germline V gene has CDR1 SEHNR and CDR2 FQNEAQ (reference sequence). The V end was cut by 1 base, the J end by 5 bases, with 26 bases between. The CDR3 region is CASSLGNLAPMPGRETQYF. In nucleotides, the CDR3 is TGTGCCAGCAGCTTAGGAAATCTAGCACCCATGCCGGGGCGGGAGACCCAGTACTTC.

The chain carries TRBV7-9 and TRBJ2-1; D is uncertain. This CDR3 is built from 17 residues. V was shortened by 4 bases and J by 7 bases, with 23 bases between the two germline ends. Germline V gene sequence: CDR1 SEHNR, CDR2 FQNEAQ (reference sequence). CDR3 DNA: TGTGCCAGCAGCTCGAATTCTGGCGGAAGGCCCAGGAATGAGCAGTTCTTC. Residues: CASSSNSGGRPRNEQFF.

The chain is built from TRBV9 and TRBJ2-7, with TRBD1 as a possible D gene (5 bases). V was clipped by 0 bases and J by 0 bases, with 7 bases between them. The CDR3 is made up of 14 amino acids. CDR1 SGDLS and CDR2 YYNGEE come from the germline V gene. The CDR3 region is CASSVDDSSYEQYF. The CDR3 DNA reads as TGTGCCAGCAGCGTAGATGACAGCTCCTACGAGCAGTACTTC.

As DNA, the CDR3 is TGTGCCAGCAGTATCCGGGACAGGGGGTACTATGGCTACACCTTC. This encodes CASSIRDRGYYGYTF. The chain combines TRBV6-5 with TRBJ1-2; 11 nucleotides match TRBD1. CDR1 and CDR2 (germline): MNHEY, SVGAGI. The V gene end was trimmed by 5 bases and the J gene end by 3 bases; junction bases not matched to a gene: 5. The CDR3 sequence is 15 residues long.

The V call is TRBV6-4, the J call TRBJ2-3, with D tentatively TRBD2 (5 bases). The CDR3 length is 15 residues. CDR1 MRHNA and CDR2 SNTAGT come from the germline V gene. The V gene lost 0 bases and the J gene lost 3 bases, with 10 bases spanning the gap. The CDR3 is CASSDSVSGTDTQYF. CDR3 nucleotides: TGTGCCAGCAGTGACTCGGTGAGCGGTACAGATACGCAGTATTTT.

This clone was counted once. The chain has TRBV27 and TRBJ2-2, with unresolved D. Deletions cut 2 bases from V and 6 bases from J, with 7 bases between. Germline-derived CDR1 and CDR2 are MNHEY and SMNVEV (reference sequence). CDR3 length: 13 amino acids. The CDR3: CASSLRGAGELFF. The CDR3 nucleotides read TGTGCCAGCAGTTTACGAGGCGCCGGGGAGCTGTTTTTT.

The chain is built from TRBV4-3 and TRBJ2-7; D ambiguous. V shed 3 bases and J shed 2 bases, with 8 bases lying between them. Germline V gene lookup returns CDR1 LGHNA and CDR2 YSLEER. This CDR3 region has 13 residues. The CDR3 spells CASSQAMAYEQYF. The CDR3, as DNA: TGCGCCAGCAGCCAGGCGATGGCCTACGAGCAGTACTTC.

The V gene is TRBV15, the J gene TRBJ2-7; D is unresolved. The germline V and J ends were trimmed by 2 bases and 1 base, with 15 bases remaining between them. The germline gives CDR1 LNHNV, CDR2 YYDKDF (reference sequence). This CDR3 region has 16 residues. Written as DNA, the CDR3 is TGTGCCACCAGCAGACTTGCAGGTCGGATTTCCTACGAGCAGTACTTC. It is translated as CATSRLAGRISYEQYF.

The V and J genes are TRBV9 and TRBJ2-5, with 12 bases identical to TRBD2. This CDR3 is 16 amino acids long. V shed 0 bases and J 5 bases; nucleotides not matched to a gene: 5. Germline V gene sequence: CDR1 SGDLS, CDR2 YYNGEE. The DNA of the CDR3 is TGTGCCAGCAGCGTAGAACTAGCGGGAGGTCAGGAGACCCAGTACTTC. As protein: CASSVELAGGQETQYF.

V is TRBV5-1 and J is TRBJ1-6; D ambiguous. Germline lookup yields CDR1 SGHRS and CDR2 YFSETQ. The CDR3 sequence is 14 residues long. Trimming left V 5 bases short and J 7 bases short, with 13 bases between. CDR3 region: CASRGIAANSPLHF. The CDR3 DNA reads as TGCGCCAGCAGGGGAATAGCAGCCAATTCACCCCTCCACTTT.

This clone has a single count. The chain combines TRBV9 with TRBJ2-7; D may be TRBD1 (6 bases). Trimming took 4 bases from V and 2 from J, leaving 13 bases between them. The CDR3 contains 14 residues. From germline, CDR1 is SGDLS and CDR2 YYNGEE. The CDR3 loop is CASSPMDSTYEQYF. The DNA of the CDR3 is TGTGCCAGCAGCCCCATGGACAGCACCTACGAGCAGTACTTC.

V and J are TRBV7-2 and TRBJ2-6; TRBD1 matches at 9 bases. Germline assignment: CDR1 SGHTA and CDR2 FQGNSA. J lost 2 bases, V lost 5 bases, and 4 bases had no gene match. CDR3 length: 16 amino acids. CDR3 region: CASSQTGGPGANVLTF. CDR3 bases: TGTGCCAGCAGCCAAACAGGGGGCCCTGGGGCCAACGTCCTGACTTTC.

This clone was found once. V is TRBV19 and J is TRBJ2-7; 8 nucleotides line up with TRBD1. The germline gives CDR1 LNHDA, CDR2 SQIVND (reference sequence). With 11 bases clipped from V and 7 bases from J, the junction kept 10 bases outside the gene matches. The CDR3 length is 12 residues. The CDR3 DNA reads TGTGCCCTACAGGGGGAGCGCCTGGAGCAGTACTTC. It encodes CALQGERLEQYF.